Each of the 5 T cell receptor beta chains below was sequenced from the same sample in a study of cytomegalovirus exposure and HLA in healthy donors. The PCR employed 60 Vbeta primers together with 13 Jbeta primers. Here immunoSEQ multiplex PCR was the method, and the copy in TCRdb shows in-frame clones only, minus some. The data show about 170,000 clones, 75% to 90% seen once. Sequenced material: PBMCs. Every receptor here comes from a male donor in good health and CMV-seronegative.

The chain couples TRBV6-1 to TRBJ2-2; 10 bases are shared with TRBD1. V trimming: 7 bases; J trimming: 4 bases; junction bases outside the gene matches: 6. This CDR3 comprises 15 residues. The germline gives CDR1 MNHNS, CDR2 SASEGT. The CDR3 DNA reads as TGTGCCAGCATGACAGGGGGCGCGGGCACCGGGGAGCTGTTTTTT. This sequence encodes CASMTGGAGTGELFF.

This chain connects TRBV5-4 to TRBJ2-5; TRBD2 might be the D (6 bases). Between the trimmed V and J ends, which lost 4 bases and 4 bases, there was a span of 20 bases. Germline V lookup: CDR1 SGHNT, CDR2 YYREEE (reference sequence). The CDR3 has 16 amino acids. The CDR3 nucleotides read TGTGCCAGCAGCGACCCCGGGACTCACGGTCGAGAGACCCAGTACTTC. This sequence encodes CASSDPGTHGRETQYF.

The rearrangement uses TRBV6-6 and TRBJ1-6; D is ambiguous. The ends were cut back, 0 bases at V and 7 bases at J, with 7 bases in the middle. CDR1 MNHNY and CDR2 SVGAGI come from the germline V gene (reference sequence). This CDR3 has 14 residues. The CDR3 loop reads CASSYSPGNSPLHF. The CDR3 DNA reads TGTGCCAGCAGTTACTCCCCGGGGAATTCACCCCTCCACTTT.

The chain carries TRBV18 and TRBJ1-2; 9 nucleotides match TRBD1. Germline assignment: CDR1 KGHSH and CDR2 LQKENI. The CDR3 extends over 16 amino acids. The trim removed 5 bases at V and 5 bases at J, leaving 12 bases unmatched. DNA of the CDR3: TGTGCCAGCTCAGTGGGCGTGGGACAGGGTGAATATGGCTACACCTTC. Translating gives CASSVGVGQGEYGYTF.

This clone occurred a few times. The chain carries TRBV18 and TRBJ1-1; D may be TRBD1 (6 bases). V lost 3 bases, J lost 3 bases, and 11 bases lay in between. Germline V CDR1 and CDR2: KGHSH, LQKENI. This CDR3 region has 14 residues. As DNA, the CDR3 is TGTGCCAGCTCACCGGGGGGGGCGGACACTGAAGCTTTCTTT. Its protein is CASSPGGADTEAFF.